The 25 T cell receptor beta chains given below trace back to one sample, sequenced in a study of Ad26.COV2.S vaccination and SARS-CoV-2 variants. Profiling relied on immunoSEQ multiplex PCR, and the TCRdb table lists in-frame clones only, not all of them. Among 350,000 to 400,000 clones listed, around 85% were seen once. Stated treatment: 19 received Ad26.COV2.S at low or high dose, single or two shots; about five received placebo; per-sample allocation not given. Collection of the samples took place on day 63 after the first injection of vaccine or placebo. The sequenced sample was peripheral blood, obtained in a trial of Ad26.COV2.S vaccine versus placebo. Every receptor here comes from a person aged 18 to 59 who received the Ad26.COV2.S COVID-19 vaccine or a placebo.

The sample holds a few counts of this clone. The chain combines TRBV24-1 with TRBJ1-6; D not resolved. The length of the CDR3 is 13 residues. CDR1 is KGHDR and CDR2 is SFDVKD in the germline V gene. Trimming removed 5 bases at V and 4 bases at J, with 5 bases between. The CDR3 here is CATSAAYNSPLHF. CDR3 bases: TGTGCCACCAGTGCGGCTTATAATTCACCCCTCCACTTT.

V gene TRBV27 combines with J gene TRBJ1-1; 8 bases map to TRBD1. This CDR3 region has 17 residues. The germline V gene has CDR1 MNHEY and CDR2 SMNVEV (reference sequence). V lost 5 bases to trimming and J lost 0 bases; unmatched junction nucleotides: 11. The CDR3 DNA follows: TGTGCCAGCAGTCAGAACAGGGGGGCAAGAATGAACACTGAAGCTTTCTTT. Protein product: CASSQNRGARMNTEAFF.

The gene calls are TRBV7-8 and TRBJ1-2; possibly TRBD1 for D (5 bases). V was pared by 3 bases and J by 5 bases, with 16 bases between. The CDR3 spans 15 residues. Germline CDR1 reads SGHVS; CDR2 reads FQNEAQ. The CDR3, as DNA: TGTGCCAGCAGCTTCCGAGGGACCCCTTTTTATGGCTACACCTTC. Its translation: CASSFRGTPFYGYTF. The entire variable domain, with the rest obtained from reference TRBV7-8 and TRBJ1-2, is as follows: GAGVSQSPRYKVAKRGQDVALRCDPISGHVSLFWYQQALGQGPEFLTYFQNEAQLDKSGLPSDRFFAERPEGSVSTLKIQRTQQEDSAVYLCASSFRGTPFYGYTFGSGTRLTVV.

Concerning this clone itself: The same CDR3 also results from other DNA sequences found in this sample. This rearrangement joins TRBV5-4 to TRBJ2-3; D gene uncertain. V shed 4 bases and J shed 3 bases, with 3 bases lying between them. CDR1 is SGHNT, CDR2 YYREEE, per germline (reference sequence). The CDR3 has 11 residues. The CDR3 DNA sequence: TGTGCCAGCAGCAATACAGATACGCAGTATTTT. It translates to CASSNTDTQYF. Drawing the rest from reference TRBV5-4 and TRBJ2-3, the complete variable domain is ETGVTQSPTHLIKTRGQQVTLRCSSQSGHNTVSWYQQALGQGPQFIFQYYREEENGRGNFPPRFSGLQFPNYSSELNVNALELDDSALYLCASSNTDTQYFGPGTRLTVL.

This chain uses TRBV7-9 with TRBJ2-7; no clear D. V lost 2 bases and J lost 6, with 14 bases in between. The CDR3 sequence is 14 residues long. Germline CDR1 is SEHNR and CDR2 is FQNEAQ (reference sequence). The CDR3 coding sequence is TGTGCCAGCAGCTTAACTATTTCCAGTTCCGAGCAGTACTTC. Its translation: CASSLTISSSEQYF.

CDR3 protein: CAISEWGFTYEQYF. The CDR3 nucleotides read TGTGCCATCAGTGAATGGGGATTTACCTACGAGCAGTACTTC. The genes are TRBV10-3 and TRBJ2-7; D unresolved. V was cut by 3 bases and J by 2 bases, with 11 bases left in between. The CDR3 has 14 amino acids. CDR1 and CDR2 from the germline V gene are ENHRY and SYGVKD.

The J gene is TRBJ2-2, the V gene TRBV6-4; 11 nucleotides line up with TRBD1. The ends lost 7 bases at V and 2 bases at J; junction bases unmatched: 6. The CDR3 runs to 16 residues. The germline gives CDR1 MRHNA, CDR2 SNTAGT. The DNA of the CDR3 is TGTGCCAGCATAGGACAGGGGGCTAAAAACACCGGGGAGCTGTTTTTT. Protein sequence: CASIGQGAKNTGELFF.

The CDR3 nucleotides read TGTGCCAGTAGGGGGGGCGGTGGTCCGCGCGGCGAGCAGTACTTC. It codes for CASRGGGGPRGEQYF. The chain carries TRBV19 and TRBJ2-7, with D tentatively TRBD1 or TRBD2 (6 bases each). This CDR3 comprises 15 residues. Trimming shortened V by 6 bases and J by 6 bases, and 21 bases separated the two germline ends. Germline V gives CDR1 LNHDA, CDR2 SQIVND (reference sequence).

The gene calls are TRBV21-1 and TRBJ1-3; no DNA check was done on the table's D call, TRBD1. TRBV21-1 is a pseudogene locus. The CDR3 covers 16 residues. CDR3 residues: CASSKTVESSGNTIYF. The CDR3 DNA reads TGTGCCAGCAGCAAGACAGTAGAAAGCTCTGGAAACACCATATATTTT.

This chain joins TRBV7-9 and TRBJ1-1, with TRBD1 matching over 9 bases. The CDR3 covers 13 residues. The germline gives CDR1 SEHNR, CDR2 FQNEAQ (reference sequence). V was clipped by 5 bases and J by 12 bases; unmatched bases: 10. The CDR3 spells CASSAPPQGATFF. Here the CDR3 DNA reads TGTGCCAGCAGCGCCCCCCCACAGGGGGCAACTTTCTTT.

This clone was picked up one time. V usage is TRBV5-4 and J usage is TRBJ2-2; possibly TRBD1 or TRBD2 for D (5 bases each). Germline CDR1 and CDR2: SGHNT and YYREEE (reference sequence). CDR3 length: 14 amino acids. The V and J ends lost 5 bases and 6 bases respectively, with 14 bases between them. CDR3 sequence (DNA): TGTGCCAGCAGACTACCGGGGACGGCCGGGGAGCTGTTTTTT. Translating it yields CASRLPGTAGELFF.

The chain is built from TRBV20-1 and TRBJ1-1; no firm D call. The germline gives CDR1 DFQATT, CDR2 SNEGSKA (reference sequence). The CDR3 loop spans 11 amino acids. V was cut by 3 bases and J by 7 bases, with 9 bases left in between. The CDR3 sequence: CSASFAGEAFF. CDR3 coding DNA: TGCAGTGCTAGCTTTGCTGGTGAAGCTTTCTTT.

The chain is built from TRBV27 and TRBJ1-2; 7 bases fit TRBD1. The CDR3 is made up of 13 amino acids. CDR1 is MNHEY, CDR2 SMNVEV, per germline (reference sequence). J gave up 5 bases and V 5 bases, and 5 bases lay outside the gene matches. This CDR3 reads CASSTTGLYGYTF. CDR3 nucleotide sequence: TGTGCCAGCAGTACGACAGGGTTATATGGCTACACCTTC.

In this sample, this clone turned up once. This chain joins TRBV10-3 and TRBJ2-7; D is ambiguous. In germline, CDR1 is ENHRY, CDR2 SYGVKD. The CDR3 covers 13 residues. V dropped 5 bases and J dropped 6 bases, with 14 bases sitting between them. The CDR3 sequence is CAISSHSGTEQYF. CDR3 sequence (DNA): TGTGCCATCAGTAGTCATTCGGGTACCGAGCAGTACTTC.

This clone has only a few counts. This rearrangement joins TRBV7-2 to TRBJ2-3; tentatively, D is TRBD1 (6 bases). Germline V gene data show CDR1 as SGHTA and CDR2 as FQGNSA. The length of the CDR3 is 14 residues. The ends were cut back, 3 bases at V and 8 bases at J, with 15 bases in the middle. The CDR3 coding sequence is TGTGCCAGCAGCTTGGGGACAACTCAAGGTACGCAGTATTTT. It translates to CASSLGTTQGTQYF.

The rearrangement uses TRBV3-1 (or the pseudogene TRBV3-2) and TRBJ2-2, with a tentative D call TRBD2 (6 bases). Germline values: CDR1 LGHDT, CDR2 YNNKEL (reference sequence). V lost 7 bases and J lost 3, with 12 bases in between. The CDR3 totals 14 residues. The CDR3 protein is CASTRRRDTGELFF. The CDR3, as DNA: TGTGCCAGCACCCGAAGGAGGGACACCGGGGAGCTGTTTTTT.

The chain is built from TRBV5-4 and TRBJ2-1; D perhaps matches TRBD2 (6 bases). The germline CDR1 and CDR2 sequences are SGHNT and YYREEE (reference sequence). V lost 3 bases and J 1 base, leaving 11 bases between the germline ends. CDR3 size: 15 residues. CDR3 sequence reads: CASSSGRGSYNEQFF. The CDR3 region has the DNA TGTGCCAGCAGCTCCGGGCGGGGTTCCTACAATGAGCAGTTCTTC.

The CDR3: CASSPYRVGYTF. The CDR3 bases are TGTGCCAGCAGCCCCTACAGGGTTGGCTACACCTTC. The genes are TRBV16 and TRBJ1-2; D may be TRBD1 (6 bases). Germline-derived CDR1 and CDR2 are KGHSY and FQNENV. Trimming stripped 4 bases from V and 7 bases from J, with 10 bases between. The CDR3 runs to 12 residues. The variable domain in full, completed from reference TRBV16 and TRBJ1-2, reads GEEVAQTPKHLVRGEGQKAKLYCAPIKGHSYVFWYQQVLKNEFKFLISFQNENVFDETGMPKERFSAKCLPNSPCSLEIQATKLEDSAVYFCASSPYRVGYTFGSGTRLTVV.

The rearrangement uses TRBV5-6 and TRBJ2-7; 10 nucleotides align to TRBD1. The CDR3 runs to 15 residues. V was clipped by 2 bases and J by 4 bases; unmatched bases: 6. The germline V gene encodes CDR1 SGHDT and CDR2 YYEEEE. The DNA for the CDR3 is TGTGCCAGCAGCTTTTTGACAGGGGGCGTATACGAGCAGTACTTC. It is translated as CASSFLTGGVYEQYF.

This chain links TRBV5-5 with TRBJ1-5, with D maybe TRBD1 (5 bases). Germline V gene data show CDR1 as SGHKS and CDR2 as YYEKEE (reference sequence). Trimming shortened V by 4 bases and J by 2 bases, and 16 bases separated the two germline ends. The CDR3 has 16 amino acids. CDR3 sequence reads: CASSTHGGGGNQPQHF. In DNA form, the CDR3 reads TGTGCCAGCAGCACCCACGGCGGGGGAGGCAATCAGCCCCAGCATTTT.

The CDR3 DNA follows: TGTGCCAGCAGTGATACAGGGGTTTCTGGCTACACCTTC. Translation gives CASSDTGVSGYTF. The gene calls are TRBV12-3 or TRBV12-4 and TRBJ1-2; 7 bases map to TRBD1. The trim removed 5 bases at V and 7 bases at J, leaving 7 bases unmatched. This CDR3 has 13 residues.

The gene calls are TRBV6-5 and TRBJ2-1, with 12 bases identical to TRBD2. The CDR3 has 14 amino acids. Per the germline V gene, CDR1 is MNHEY and CDR2 is SVGAGI. The junction had 6 bases not matched to a gene; V was cut back by 4 bases and J by 11 bases. The DNA of the CDR3 is TGTGCCAGCAGTTCCCGACTAGCGGGGGCCAAGCAGTTCTTC. As protein: CASSSRLAGAKQFF.

The chain recombines TRBV11-2 with TRBJ1-1; TRBD1 might be the D (6 bases). V lost 1 base to trimming and J lost 2 bases, with 8 bases between them. Germline V CDR1 and CDR2: SGHAT, FQNNGV. This CDR3 is built from 14 residues. DNA for the CDR3: TGTGCCAGCAGCTTAGGGACAGTCAACACTGAAGCTTTCTTT. This encodes CASSLGTVNTEAFF.

This chain links TRBV30 with TRBJ2-4, with 9 bases matching TRBD2. This CDR3 has 16 residues. Looked up from germline, CDR1 is GTSNPN and CDR2 is SVGIG (reference sequence). The ends lost 2 bases at V and 1 base at J; junction bases unmatched: 6. The CDR3 bases are TGTGCCTGGAGTATAACCGGGACTAGCGCCAAAAACATTCAGTACTTC. As protein: CAWSITGTSAKNIQYF.

A note on this clone: The junction shows a germline mismatch at one end, possibly a read error. The chain combines TRBV13 with TRBJ1-2, with D perhaps matching TRBD1 (5 bases). This CDR3 has 14 residues. CDR1 and CDR2 from the germline V gene are PRHDT and FYEKMQ (reference sequence). CDR3 coding DNA: TGTGCCAGCAGCGACAGCGCCCGGGGTTATGACTACACCTTC. The encoded protein is CASSDSARGYDYTF. Filled out from reference TRBV13 and TRBJ1-2, the complete variable domain reads AAGVIQSPRHLIKEKRETATLKCYPIPRHDTVYWYQQGPGQDPQFLISFYEKMQSDKGSIPDRFSAQQFSDYHSELNMSSLELGDSALYFCASSDSARGYDYTFGSGTRLTVV.